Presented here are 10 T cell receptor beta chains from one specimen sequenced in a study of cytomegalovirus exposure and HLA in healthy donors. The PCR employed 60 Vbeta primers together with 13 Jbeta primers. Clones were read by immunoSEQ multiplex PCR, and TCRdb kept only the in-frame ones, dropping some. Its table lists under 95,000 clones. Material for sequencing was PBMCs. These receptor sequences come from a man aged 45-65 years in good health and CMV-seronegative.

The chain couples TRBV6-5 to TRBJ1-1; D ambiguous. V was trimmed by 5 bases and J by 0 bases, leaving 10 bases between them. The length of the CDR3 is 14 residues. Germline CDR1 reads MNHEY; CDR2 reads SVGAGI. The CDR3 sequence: CASSRYRVNTEAFF. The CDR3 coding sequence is TGTGCCAGCAGTAGGTATCGGGTGAACACTGAAGCTTTCTTT.

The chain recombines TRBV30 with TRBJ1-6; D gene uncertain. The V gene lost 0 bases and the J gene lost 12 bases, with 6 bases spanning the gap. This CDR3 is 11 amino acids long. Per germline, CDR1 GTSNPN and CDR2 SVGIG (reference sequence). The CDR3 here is CAWSVSLPLHF. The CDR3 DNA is TGTGCCTGGAGTGTATCTCTACCCCTCCACTTT.

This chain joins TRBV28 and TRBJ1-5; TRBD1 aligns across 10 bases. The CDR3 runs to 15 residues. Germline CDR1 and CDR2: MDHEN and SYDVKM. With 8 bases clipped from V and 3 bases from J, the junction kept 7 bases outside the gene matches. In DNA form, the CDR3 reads TGTGCCAGCTTACGACAGGGGGCCGTCAATCAGCCCCAGCATTTT. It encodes CASLRQGAVNQPQHF.

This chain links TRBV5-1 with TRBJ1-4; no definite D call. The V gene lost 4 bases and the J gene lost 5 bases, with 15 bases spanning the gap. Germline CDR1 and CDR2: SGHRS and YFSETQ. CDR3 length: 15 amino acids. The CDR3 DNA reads TGCGCCAGCAGCCCGGGATTCGGCCTGAATGAAAAACTGTTTTTT. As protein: CASSPGFGLNEKLFF.

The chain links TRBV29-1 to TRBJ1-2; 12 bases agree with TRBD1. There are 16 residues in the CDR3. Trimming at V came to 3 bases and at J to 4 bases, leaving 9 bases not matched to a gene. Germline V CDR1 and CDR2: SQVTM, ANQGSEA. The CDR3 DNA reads TGCAGCGTTGACGCTGGGGACAGGGGGCTGAGCTATGGCTACACCTTC. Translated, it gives CSVDAGDRGLSYGYTF.

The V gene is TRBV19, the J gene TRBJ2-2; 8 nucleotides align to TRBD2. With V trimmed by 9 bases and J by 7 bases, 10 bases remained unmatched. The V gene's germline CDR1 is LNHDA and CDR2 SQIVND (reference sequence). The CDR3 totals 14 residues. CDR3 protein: CASAVGGAIGELFF. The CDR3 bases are TGTGCCAGCGCAGTCGGGGGGGCAATCGGGGAGCTGTTTTTT.

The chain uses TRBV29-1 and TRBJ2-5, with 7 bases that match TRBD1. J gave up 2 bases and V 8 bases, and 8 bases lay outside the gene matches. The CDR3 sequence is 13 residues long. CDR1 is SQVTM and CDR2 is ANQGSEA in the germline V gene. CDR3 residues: CSSLQGIQETQYF. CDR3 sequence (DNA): TGCAGCTCCCTACAGGGGATTCAAGAGACCCAGTACTTC.

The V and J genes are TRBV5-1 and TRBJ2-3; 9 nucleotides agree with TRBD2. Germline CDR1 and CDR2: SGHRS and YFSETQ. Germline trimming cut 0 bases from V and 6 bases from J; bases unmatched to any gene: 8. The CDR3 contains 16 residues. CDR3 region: CASSLVVRGGQDTQYF. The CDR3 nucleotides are TGCGCCAGCAGCTTGGTGGTGCGGGGGGGCCAGGATACGCAGTATTTT.

The CDR3 is CASTKRGGHEQYF. The DNA for the CDR3 is TGTGCCAGCACGAAGCGGGGGGGTCACGAGCAGTACTTC. The chain joins TRBV6-5 to TRBJ2-7, with 10 positions matching TRBD2. CDR1 and CDR2 from the germline V gene are MNHEY and SVGAGI. With 7 bases clipped from V and 5 bases from J, the junction kept 5 bases outside the gene matches. The CDR3 is 13 amino acids.

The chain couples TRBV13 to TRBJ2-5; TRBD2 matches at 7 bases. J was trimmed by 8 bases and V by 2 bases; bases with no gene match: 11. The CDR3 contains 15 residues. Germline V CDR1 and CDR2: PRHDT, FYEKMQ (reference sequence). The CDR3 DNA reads TGTGCCAGCAGCTTAAGCGGTCGGGGGGAGAACACCCAGTACTTC. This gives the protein CASSLSGRGENTQYF.